A selection of T cell receptor beta chains follows, all from one sample in a study of spatial heterogeneity in lung cancer. TCRdb passed the 5' RACE reads through MiXCR, listing each CDR3 protein once. The sample records 1,500 or so distinct CDR3 sequences, about 14% being singletons. The source was lung tumor tissue, collected at surgery. These receptors were obtained from a male donor with early-stage non-small cell lung cancer. The CDR3 runs from the conserved cysteine through the conserved F or W. The order of the fields is clone size, V gene, J gene, D gene, CDR3 DNA, CDR3 protein. D genes are given only for firm matches. Where a row states a size, it is once, few, many or the class of an expanded clone; other rows omit it.

>large|TRBV6-5|TRBJ1-5|NA
TGTGCCAGCAGTGTAGAGGGGTCGAGGCGCAATCAGCCCCAGCATTTT
CASSVEGSRRNQPQHF
>NA|TRBV5-4|TRBJ2-3|NA
TGTGCCAGCAGCTCCGAACAGGGGAGGCCAGATACGCAGTATTTT
CASSSEQGRPDTQYF
>medium-sized|TRBV20-1|TRBJ2-6|NA
TGCAGTGCCTCCGGCCGCCTCTCTGGGGCCAACGTCCTGACTTTC
CSASGRLSGANVLTF
>NA|TRBV11-1|TRBJ2-7|NA
TGTGCCAGCAGCCCGGGGCCGCAGACGTACGAGCAGTACTTC
CASSPGPQTYEQYF
>NA|TRBV28|TRBJ1-2|TRBD1
TGTGCCAGCAGTAAACCCCGGACAGGGGCCAACTATGGCTACACCTTC
CASSKPRTGANYGYTF
>few|TRBV6-2/TRBV6-3|TRBJ2-1|NA
TGTGCCAGCAGGGGGATCAGGACAGATTCCTACAATGAGCAGTTCTTC
CASRGIRTDSYNEQFF
>medium-sized|TRBV29-1|TRBJ2-3|NA
TGCAGCGTTGCCGGGGCCGCTGGCACAGATACGCAGTATTTT
CSVAGAAGTDTQYF
>NA|TRBV10-3|TRBJ1-1|NA
TGTGCCAGCCACGGACAGAATACTGAAGCTTTCTTT
CASHGQNTEAFF
>medium-sized|TRBV28|TRBJ1-1|NA
TGTGCCAGCAGTTTTCGTTGGACAGTAATTGGCACTGAAGCTTTCTTT
CASSFRWTVIGTEAFF
>NA|TRBV11-2|TRBJ2-5|NA
TGTGCCAGCAGCTTTTGGGGAAACCGTCTCCAAGAGACCCAGTACTTC
CASSFWGNRLQETQYF
>large|TRBV24-1|TRBJ1-1|NA
TGTGCCACCAGTCTTGGGACGGGTATGAACACTGAAGCTTTCTTT
CATSLGTGMNTEAFF
>NA|TRBV5-6|TRBJ2-7|NA
TGTGCCAGCAGCCGCGATGGCTACGAGCAGTACTTC
CASSRDGYEQYF
>NA|TRBV6-5|TRBJ2-2|TRBD1
TGTGCCAGCAGTTTGGGACAGGGGGCGGGTACCGGGGAGCTGTTTTTT
CASSLGQGAGTGELFF
>NA|TRBV5-5|TRBJ2-1|TRBD2
TGTGTCAGCAGCAGCTCCGGGACTAGCGGGAGCAATGAGCAGTTCTTC
CVSSSSGTSGSNEQFF
>large|TRBV20-1|TRBJ1-1|NA
TGCAGTGCTAGAGGCAGAGCGAACACTGAAGCTTTCTTT
CSARGRANTEAFF
>medium-sized|TRBV28|TRBJ1-5|NA
TGTGCCAGCAGTTTATCCCATAGGCAGCCCCAGCATTTT
CASSLSHRQPQHF
>medium-sized|TRBV28|TRBJ1-4|NA
TGTGCCAGTGCCAGGACTACTAATGAAAAACTGTTTTTT
CASARTTNEKLFF
>NA|TRBV19|TRBJ1-2|NA
TGTGCCAGTAACGAACCGGGACTTAGAACTGGCTACACCTTC
CASNEPGLRTGYTF
>NA|TRBV6-5|TRBJ2-7|NA
TGTGCCAGCAGTTACTCGGAGGACAGTCTTTCCTACGAGCAGTACTTC
CASSYSEDSLSYEQYF
>NA|TRBV2|TRBJ2-1|NA
TGTGCCAGCAGGGTTTTGAATGAGCAGTTCTTC
CASRVLNEQFF
>NA|TRBV18|TRBJ2-5|NA
TGTGCCAGCTCACCACCGAACAACCAAGAGACCCAGTACTTC
CASSPPNNQETQYF
>NA|TRBV29-1|TRBJ1-1|NA
TGCAGCGTCGGACAGAGTTCGGGAGGGACTGAAGCTTTCTTT
CSVGQSSGGTEAFF
>medium-sized|TRBV9|TRBJ2-5|NA
TGTGCCAGCAGCGTAGTGGCCAGGGTCGGCGAGACCCAGTACTTC
CASSVVARVGETQYF
>few|TRBV18|TRBJ1-1|NA
TGTGCCAGCTCTGTTCACACTGAAGCTTTCTTT
CASSVHTEAFF
>medium-sized|TRBV24-1|TRBJ1-2|TRBD1
TGTGCCACCAGTGAGGGGACAGGGCACCACTATGGCTACACCTTC
CATSEGTGHHYGYTF
>few|TRBV7-2|TRBJ2-7|NA
TGTGCCAGCAGCTTCGACACCCGATCCTACGAGCAGTACTTC
CASSFDTRSYEQYF